This TCR beta chain stems from a study of T cell changes during pregnancy in multiple sclerosis (dated by TCRdb to the late 2010s). Some background on the complete study: The study looked at changes in the T cell repertoire across pregnancy in women with multiple sclerosis.

Clipping removes 4 bases from V and 0 bases from J, with 9 as the unmatched junction base count. For CDR1 and CDR2, the germline V gene (reference sequence) lists MNHEY and SMNVEV. The CDR3 has 17 amino acids, counting the end cysteine and phenylalanine. The only DNA kept is the CDR3, 51 bases in frame from the first base. Library preparation used the immunoSEQ multiplex PCR assay. The clones in this table, taken by TCRdb from immuneACCESS, are in-frame only. Not every clone is retained; where verified, under half of the shortfall comes from an unresolved V gene, and the cause of the rest is unknown. Here the sample has under 30,000 clones; roughly 87% occur a single time. The ten biggest clones cover 6.9% of the sample. A remark on this clone: What this receptor recognizes is not known. Nothing much larger sits one base from this clone, and base qualities are not available.

The material was CD8+ T cells from peripheral blood mononuclear cells, obtained in the second trimester of pregnancy. The TCR was taken from a female donor with multiple sclerosis, enrolled in a pregnancy study. This chain joins TRBV27 to TRBJ2-3, with TRBD1 matching 8 junction bases. The CDR3 reads as follows: CASSSNGQGPSTDTQYF. The DNA reads as follows: TGTGCCAGCAGTTCAAACGGACAGGGACCTAGCACAGATACGCAGTATTTT.